This T cell receptor beta chain was identified during a study of blood T cell repertoires in COVID-19. CDR3 length equals 14 residues. Trimming at V came to 5 bases and at J to 4 bases, leaving 4 bases not matched to a gene. In germline, CDR1 is MNHEY, CDR2 SMNVEV (reference sequence). This table comes from immunoSEQ multiplex PCR, and its TCRdb copy is limited to in-frame clones, with some not included. The sample carries about 130,000 clones, about four fifths recorded once. The receptor was derived from an elderly man with acute or convalescent COVID-19. The chain uses TRBV27 and TRBJ1-1; 10 nucleotides line up with TRBD1. Sequences were obtained from peripheral blood. The CDR3 region is CASSRQGAATEAFF. CDR3 sequence (DNA): TGTGCCAGCAGTCGACAGGGGGCGGCCACTGAAGCTTTCTTT.